Shown below are 22 T cell receptor beta chains from a single sample sequenced in a study of control samples from healthy donors and cancer patients. The repertoire was sequenced with immunoSEQ multiplex PCR; TCRdb's copy has only in-frame clones and lacks some. The sample carries roughly 170,000 clones, 80% to 95% recorded once. The sample consisted of blood. All receptors derive from a woman aged 40-49 years in good health.

This chain connects TRBV15 to TRBJ2-1; D not resolved. CDR1 is LNHNV, CDR2 YYDKDF, per germline (reference sequence). This CDR3 has 14 amino acids. V was clipped by 1 base and J by 9 bases, with 13 bases between them. The CDR3, as DNA: TGTGCCACCAGCAGAGCCACCCACTCCGGTGAGCAGTTCTTC. It yields the protein CATSRATHSGEQFF.

V usage is TRBV25-1 and J usage is TRBJ2-3, with 8 bases that match TRBD1. The CDR3 runs to 14 residues. J gave up 4 bases and V 2 bases, and 2 bases lay outside the gene matches. Germline lookup yields CDR1 MGHDK and CDR2 SYGVNS. The DNA for the CDR3 is TGTGCCAGCAGTGAAACAGGGGGTCCAGATACGCAGTATTTT. Translated, it gives CASSETGGPDTQYF.

The rearrangement links TRBV2 to TRBJ2-3; the D is unclear. CDR3 length: 12 residues. V shed 6 bases and J shed 0 bases, with 4 bases lying between them. The germline CDR1 and CDR2 sequences are SNHLY and FYNNEI. The CDR3 spells CASSTSTDTQYF. The DNA for the CDR3 is TGTGCCAGCAGCACTAGCACAGATACGCAGTATTTT.

The genes are TRBV7-7 and TRBJ2-2; D possibly corresponds to TRBD1 (5 bases). Trimming removed 2 bases from V and 1 base from J, with 5 bases in between. From germline, CDR1 is SSHAT and CDR2 FNYEAQ (reference sequence). The CDR3 is 14 residues long. This CDR3 reads CASSLTGNTGELFF. DNA of the CDR3: TGTGCCAGCAGCTTAACAGGGAACACCGGGGAGCTGTTTTTT.

The chain joins TRBV5-1 to TRBJ2-1; TRBD2 agrees at 8 bases. The CDR3 is 15 amino acids. V lost 3 bases to trimming and J lost 4 bases; unmatched junction nucleotides: 6. Looked up from germline, CDR1 is SGHRS and CDR2 is YFSETQ. CDR3 region: CASSWDGGEYNEQFF. The CDR3 DNA sequence: TGCGCCAGCAGCTGGGACGGGGGGGAATACAATGAGCAGTTCTTC.

V gene TRBV19 combines with J gene TRBJ1-5; 8 nucleotides match TRBD1. The germline CDR1 and CDR2 sequences are LNHDA and SQIVND (reference sequence). V lost 7 bases, J lost 6 bases, and 8 bases stayed unmatched. The CDR3 has 14 amino acids. The CDR3 spells CASTIAGGSQPQHF. CDR3 sequence (DNA): TGTGCCAGTACCATAGCAGGGGGCAGTCAGCCCCAGCATTTT.

This clone was found a few times. J is TRBJ2-7 and V is TRBV7-3; 8 bases line up with TRBD1. Germline CDR1 reads SGHTA; CDR2 reads FQGTGA. CDR3 length: 13 amino acids. V trimming: 6 bases; J trimming: 3 bases; junction bases outside the gene matches: 4. The CDR3 DNA reads as TGTGCCAGCAGTCCCGGACAGGGCTACGAGCAGTACTTC. Residues: CASSPGQGYEQYF.

The genes are TRBV4-1 and TRBJ2-2, with D hard to call. Per germline, CDR1 MGHRA and CDR2 YSYEKL. V was trimmed by 2 bases and J by 1 base, leaving 8 bases between them. The CDR3 spans 15 residues. CDR3 DNA sequence: TGCGCCAGCAGCCAACCCTGGGTGAACACCGGGGAGCTGTTTTTT. Encoded protein: CASSQPWVNTGELFF.

This chain uses TRBV5-4 with TRBJ2-5; D is uncertain. This CDR3 comprises 11 residues. The V end lost 4 bases, the J end lost 5 bases, and 6 bases lay between the germline ends. Germline V gene sequence: CDR1 SGHNT, CDR2 YYREEE (reference sequence). For the CDR3, the DNA is TGTGCCAGCAGCATCGGGGAGACCCAGTACTTC. Protein sequence: CASSIGETQYF.

This chain connects TRBV19 to TRBJ2-1, with 14 bases lining up with TRBD2. V shed 7 bases, J shed 6 bases, and the junction held 11 bases outside the gene matches. Germline assignment: CDR1 LNHDA and CDR2 SQIVND (reference sequence). This CDR3 contains 17 residues. As DNA, the CDR3 is TGTGCCAGTATGGGACTAGCGGGGGCCACTTCGGTCAATGAGCAGTTCTTC. It codes for CASMGLAGATSVNEQFF.

The V gene is TRBV2, the J gene TRBJ1-5; D is unclear. The CDR3 runs to 10 residues. Trimming stripped 7 bases from V and 7 bases from J, with 5 bases between. Germline lookup yields CDR1 SNHLY and CDR2 FYNNEI. CDR3 sequence: CASIIQPQHF. In DNA form, the CDR3 reads TGTGCCAGCATTATACAGCCCCAGCATTTT.

The J gene is TRBJ2-5, the V gene TRBV2, with 9 bases lining up with TRBD2. The germline V gene encodes CDR1 SNHLY and CDR2 FYNNEI. V shed 1 base and J 4 bases; nucleotides not matched to a gene: 7. The CDR3 sequence is 16 residues long. DNA for the CDR3: TGTGCCAGCAGTGAAGGGCGGGGGGGCCCCGCAGAGACCCAGTACTTC. This encodes CASSEGRGGPAETQYF. Combining the CDR3 with reference TRBV2 and TRBJ2-5 gives the whole variable domain EPEVTQTPSHQVTQMGQEVILRCVPISNHLYFYWYRQILGQKVEFLVSFYNNEISEKSEIFDDQFSVERPDGSNFTLKIRSTKLEDSAMYFCASSEGRGGPAETQYFGPGTRLLVL.

The rearrangement links TRBV6-1 to TRBJ1-1, with a possible D match to TRBD1 (6 bases). V was clipped by 6 bases and J by 1 base, with 6 bases between them. CDR3 length equals 12 residues. Germline V gene lookup returns CDR1 MNHNS and CDR2 SASEGT. In DNA form, the CDR3 reads TGTGCCAGCAGAGGGGGGAACACTGAAGCTTTCTTT. As protein: CASRGGNTEAFF.

The J gene is TRBJ2-3, the V gene TRBV11-2; 9 nucleotides align to TRBD2. Trimming at V came to 4 bases and at J to 5 bases, leaving 7 bases not matched to a gene. CDR1 is SGHAT, CDR2 FQNNGV, per germline. The CDR3 loop spans 15 amino acids. Here the CDR3 DNA reads TGTGCCAGCAGCTATAGCGGGAGTTGGGAAGATACGCAGTATTTT. This codes for CASSYSGSWEDTQYF.

This chain uses TRBV5-1 with TRBJ2-5, with D perhaps TRBD1 (5 bases). CDR3 length equals 14 residues. The germline V gene encodes CDR1 SGHRS and CDR2 YFSETQ. Trimming left V 0 bases short and J 2 bases short, with 8 bases between. CDR3 amino acids: CASSLVTGQETQYF. The CDR3 coding sequence is TGCGCCAGCAGCTTGGTTACAGGACAAGAGACCCAGTACTTC.

This clone was seen a single time. The chain carries TRBV9 and TRBJ1-1; 8 nucleotides align to TRBD1. The CDR3 runs 15 residues. The ends lost 4 bases at V and 1 base at J; junction bases unmatched: 6. Germline lookup yields CDR1 SGDLS and CDR2 YYNGEE. CDR3 residues: CASSPTGTGNTEAFF. DNA for the CDR3: TGTGCCAGCAGCCCCACCGGGACAGGGAACACTGAAGCTTTCTTT.

In nucleotides, the CDR3 is TGCGCCAGCAGCCACGGGACAGGGAACTATGGCTACACCTTC. Its protein product is CASSHGTGNYGYTF. The V call is TRBV5-1, the J call TRBJ1-2; 9 bases align to TRBD1. CDR3 length equals 14 residues. The V and J ends lost 4 bases and 2 bases, in that order; junction bases with no gene match: 3. Per germline, CDR1 SGHRS and CDR2 YFSETQ.

The chain employs TRBV7-9 and TRBJ1-2; D is uncertain. Trimming pared 5 bases from V and 0 bases from J, leaving 10 bases between. The germline V gene has CDR1 SEHNR and CDR2 FQNEAQ (reference sequence). The CDR3 consists of 14 residues. CDR3 region: CASSPGSPNYGYTF. The CDR3 nucleotides are TGTGCCAGCAGCCCCGGTTCCCCTAACTATGGCTACACCTTC.

The chain links TRBV3-1 (or the pseudogene TRBV3-2) to TRBJ1-3; D is unresolved. Germline CDR1 and CDR2: LGHDT and YNNKEL (reference sequence). Trimming left V 1 base short and J 2 bases short, with 3 bases between. This CDR3 is built from 13 residues. Here the CDR3 reads CASSQGTGNTIYF. The DNA of the CDR3 is TGTGCCAGCAGCCAAGGTACTGGAAACACCATATATTTT.

The chain carries TRBV6-5 and TRBJ2-5; 7 bases are a match to TRBD1. Germline assignment: CDR1 MNHEY and CDR2 SVGAGI. The CDR3 spans 14 residues. V trimming: 2 bases; J trimming: 1 base; junction bases outside the gene matches: 1. The CDR3 sequence: CASSYDRVQETQYF. CDR3 nucleotides: TGTGCCAGCAGTTACGACAGGGTCCAAGAGACCCAGTACTTC.

V and J are TRBV7-9 and TRBJ2-2; 10 positions match TRBD2. Per germline, CDR1 SEHNR and CDR2 FQNEAQ (reference sequence). CDR3 size: 14 residues. V dropped 5 bases and J dropped 5; count of bases not matched to a gene: 2. The CDR3 nucleotides are TGTGCCAGCAGCACACTAGCGGGGACCGGGGAGCTGTTTTTT. Protein: CASSTLAGTGELFF.

The rearrangement joins TRBV9 to TRBJ1-1; D uncertain. V shed 0 bases and J shed 5 bases, with 8 bases lying between them. This CDR3 contains 13 residues. Per germline, CDR1 SGDLS and CDR2 YYNGEE. In nucleotides, the CDR3 is TGTGCCAGCAGCGTAGTGGACCGGACTGAAGCTTTCTTT. It translates to CASSVVDRTEAFF. The variable domain in full, completed from reference TRBV9 and TRBJ1-1, reads DSGVTQTPKHLITATGQRVTLRCSPRSGDLSVYWYQQSLDQGLQFLIQYYNGEERAKGNILERFSAQQFPDLHSELNLSSLELGDSALYFCASSVVDRTEAFFGQGTRLTVV.